This T cell receptor beta chain was recorded in a study of blood T cell repertoires in COVID-19. Study details: Spain, Italy and the United States supplied samples that represented acute and convalescent COVID-19. From T cells, B-cell-depleted T cells, or PBMCs came the material, which was cDNA or gDNA.

This CDR3 is built from 19 residues. Germline V lookup: CDR1 MNHEY, CDR2 SMNVEV (reference sequence). The trim removed 5 bases at V and 5 bases at J, leaving 23 bases unmatched. This clone has only one observation. Per the study methods: Amplification of reference gene primers was used by the study to estimate nucleated cell counts. Sequenced by immunoSEQ multiplex PCR; TCRdb stores in-frame clones only, minus some. D and trimming come from the DNA, and the V and J calls and clone size come from that table. The table lists more than 45,000 clones, more than 75% of them singletons. This receptor was obtained from a man between 65 and 85 years old with acute or convalescent COVID-19. The V gene is TRBV27, the J gene TRBJ2-5; 7 bases fit TRBD2. Sequencing input: peripheral blood. CDR3 sequence: CASSPGAFSAREMWETQYF. The CDR3 DNA sequence: TGTGCCAGCAGTCCCGGGGCCTTTAGTGCGCGGGAGATGTGGGAGACCCAGTACTTC.